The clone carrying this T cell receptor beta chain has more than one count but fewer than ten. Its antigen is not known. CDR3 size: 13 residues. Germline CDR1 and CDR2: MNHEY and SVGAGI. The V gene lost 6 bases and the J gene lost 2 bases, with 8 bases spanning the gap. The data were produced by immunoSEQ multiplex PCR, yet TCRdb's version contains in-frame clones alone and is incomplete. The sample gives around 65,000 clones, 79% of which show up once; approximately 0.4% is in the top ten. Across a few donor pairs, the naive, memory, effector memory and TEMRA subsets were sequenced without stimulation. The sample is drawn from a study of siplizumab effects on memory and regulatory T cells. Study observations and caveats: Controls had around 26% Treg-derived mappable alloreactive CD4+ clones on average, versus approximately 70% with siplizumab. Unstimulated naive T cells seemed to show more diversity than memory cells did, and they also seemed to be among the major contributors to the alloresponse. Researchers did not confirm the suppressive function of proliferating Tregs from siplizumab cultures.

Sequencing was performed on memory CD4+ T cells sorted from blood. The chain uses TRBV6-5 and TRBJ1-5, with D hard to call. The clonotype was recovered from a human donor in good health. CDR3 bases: TGTGCCAGCAGCCTGGACGGCAATCAGCCCCAGCATTTT. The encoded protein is CASSLDGNQPQHF.